These 29 T cell receptor beta chains came from one sample sequenced in a study of blood T cell repertoires in COVID-19. Method: immunoSEQ multiplex PCR; TCRdb's copy keeps in-frame clones and lacks some. The sample has around 250,000 clones, 80% to 90% seen once; the top ten hold less than 5%. Sequenced sample: peripheral blood. All receptors come from a middle-aged woman who had recovered from COVID-19.

The chain joins TRBV3-1 (or the pseudogene TRBV3-2) to TRBJ2-2; 8 bases align to TRBD1. With V trimmed by 5 bases and J by 7 bases, 6 bases remained unmatched. This CDR3 has 14 amino acids. CDR1 and CDR2 (germline): LGHDT, YNNKEL (reference sequence). The CDR3 region has the DNA TGTGCCAGCAGCTTTGGACAGGGTGGCGGGGAGCTGTTTTTT. Encoded protein: CASSFGQGGGELFF.

The CDR3 protein is CAISVLAGASTDTQYF. CDR3 nucleotide sequence: TGTGCCATCAGTGTACTAGCGGGTGCTAGCACAGATACGCAGTATTTT. The chain has TRBV10-3 and TRBJ2-3; 9 bases fit TRBD2. V lost 4 bases and J lost 0; bases outside the gene matches: 5. Germline CDR1 reads ENHRY; CDR2 reads SYGVKD. This CDR3 region has 16 residues.

About this clone itself: The same CDR3 can be traced to other DNA sequences in this sample. The chain has TRBV9 and TRBJ2-3; 8 bases fit TRBD2. The CDR3 contains 16 residues. After removal of 2 bases from V and 1 base from J, the junction contained 6 bases not matched to a gene. The germline CDR1 and CDR2 sequences are SGDLS and YYNGEE. The CDR3 DNA reads TGTGCCAGCAGCGTTGGGCTAGCGGGCGGCACAGATACGCAGTATTTT. It codes for CASSVGLAGGTDTQYF.

The genes are TRBV12-3 or TRBV12-4 and TRBJ2-1; the D gene is possibly TRBD2 (7 bases). CDR3 length: 13 amino acids. Trimming removed 5 bases at V and 4 bases at J, with 9 bases between. CDR3 nucleotides: TGTGCCAGCAGTCGGGGGGCGTACAATGAGCAGTTCTTC. Translation gives CASSRGAYNEQFF.

V gene TRBV18 combines with J gene TRBJ2-2; 9 bases line up with TRBD2. The CDR3 totals 18 residues. Losses at the gene ends were 3 bases for V and 2 bases for J; bases not matched to a gene: 10. Germline assignment: CDR1 KGHSH and CDR2 LQKENI. CDR3: CASSPRILAGPNTGELFF. The CDR3 DNA reads as TGTGCCAGCTCACCTCGAATCCTAGCGGGGCCCAACACCGGGGAGCTGTTTTTT.

The chain combines TRBV5-1 with TRBJ2-5; 11 bases match TRBD2. Unmatched junction bases numbered 14, after V lost 1 base and J lost 3 bases. This CDR3 has 19 residues. Germline V lookup: CDR1 SGHRS, CDR2 YFSETQ. The CDR3 DNA is TGCGCCAGCAGCTTGCGAGTAGCGGGGGGGCCCAGAAAAGAAGAGACCCAGTACTTC. It yields the protein CASSLRVAGGPRKEETQYF. Variable domain in full (rest from reference TRBV5-1 and TRBJ2-5): KAGVTQTPRYLIKTRGQQVTLSCSPISGHRSVSWYQQTPGQGLQFLFEYFSETQRNKGNFPGRFSGRQFSNSRSEMNVSTLELGDSALYLCASSLRVAGGPRKEETQYFGPGTRLLVL.

The J gene is TRBJ2-1, the V gene TRBV3-1 (or the pseudogene TRBV3-2); no reliable D call. V lost 4 bases, J lost 5 bases, and 12 bases lay in between. Germline CDR1 LGHDT, CDR2 YNNKEL (reference sequence). The CDR3 is 14 residues long. The CDR3 reads CASSPLSRDNEQFF. In nucleotides, the CDR3 is TGTGCCAGCAGCCCACTAAGTCGGGACAATGAGCAGTTCTTC.

The chain combines TRBV25-1 with TRBJ2-3; D not certain. Germline V gene sequence: CDR1 MGHDK, CDR2 SYGVNS. There are 14 residues in the CDR3. Trimming pared 5 bases from V and 0 bases from J, leaving 9 bases between. The CDR3 loop reads CASSTPGSTDTQYF. CDR3 in DNA: TGTGCCAGCAGTACCCCCGGGAGCACAGATACGCAGTATTTT.

V and J are TRBV27 and TRBJ1-1; 7 nucleotides agree with TRBD1. The germline V gene encodes CDR1 MNHEY and CDR2 SMNVEV (reference sequence). V was pared by 3 bases and J by 4 bases, with 8 bases of the junction left unmatched. The CDR3 length is 15 residues. The CDR3 nucleotides read TGTGCCAGCAGTTTGGACAGGATGTTAGGCACTGAAGCTTTCTTT. Translation gives CASSLDRMLGTEAFF.

There are a few counts of this clone. This chain links TRBV16 with TRBJ1-2; D ambiguous. Trimming left V 0 bases short and J 6 bases short, with 11 bases between. The length of the CDR3 is 14 residues. Germline loops: CDR1 KGHSY, CDR2 FQNENV. DNA of the CDR3: TGTGCCAGCAGCCAATCCCGGGGAAACGATGGCTACACCTTC. Residues: CASSQSRGNDGYTF.

This clone was observed a single time. This rearrangement joins TRBV10-3 to TRBJ2-1, with D unresolved. CDR3 length: 11 amino acids. Germline V gene data show CDR1 as ENHRY and CDR2 as SYGVKD. V lost 4 bases and J 8 bases, leaving 6 bases between the germline ends. This CDR3 reads CAISVSDEQFF. The CDR3, as DNA: TGTGCCATCAGTGTCTCGGATGAGCAGTTCTTC.

This clone was counted a few times. The chain couples TRBV9 to TRBJ1-2; 7 nucleotides align to TRBD1. The ends lost 0 bases at V and 4 bases at J; junction bases unmatched: 6. The CDR3 contains 15 residues. Germline-derived CDR1 and CDR2 are SGDLS and YYNGEE. Here the CDR3 reads CASSVAGGLGYGYTF. CDR3 nucleotide sequence: TGTGCCAGCAGCGTAGCAGGGGGGCTTGGCTATGGCTACACCTTC.

The chain has TRBV4-3 and TRBJ1-4; D is ambiguous. Germline V gene lookup returns CDR1 LGHNA and CDR2 YSLEER. V was pared by 0 bases and J by 3 bases, with 17 bases between. This CDR3 region has 18 residues. The CDR3 sequence: CASSQELPLAGANEKLFF. For the CDR3, the DNA is TGCGCCAGCAGCCAAGAACTCCCCCTGGCGGGAGCTAATGAAAAACTGTTTTTT.

This chain uses TRBV25-1 with TRBJ2-1; 9 bases are a match to TRBD2. The germline gives CDR1 MGHDK, CDR2 SYGVNS. Unmatched junction bases numbered 8, after V lost 2 bases and J lost 3 bases. The CDR3 has 17 residues. CDR3 DNA sequence: TGTGCCAGCAGTGAACCCGGTGCTAGCGGGAACTACAATGAGCAGTTCTTC. This translates into CASSEPGASGNYNEQFF.

The chain joins TRBV7-2 to TRBJ2-1; D is uncertain. The CDR3 length is 16 residues. Germline V gene sequence: CDR1 SGHTA, CDR2 FQGNSA. The ends were cut back, 2 bases at V and 1 base at J, with 12 bases in the middle. This CDR3 is CASSLNSAESYNEQFF. The CDR3 DNA sequence: TGTGCCAGCAGCTTAAACTCGGCGGAATCCTACAATGAGCAGTTCTTC.

The chain combines TRBV2 with TRBJ2-7; TRBD1 matches at 9 bases. The CDR3 spans 18 residues. Germline CDR1 SNHLY, CDR2 FYNNEI. V was pared by 1 base and J by 4 bases, with 14 bases of the junction left unmatched. The CDR3 region is CASSEGGPAGTGKYEQYF. In DNA, the CDR3 is TGTGCCAGCAGTGAAGGGGGACCGGCCGGGACAGGGAAATACGAGCAGTACTTC.

The chain couples TRBV2 to TRBJ2-2; perhaps TRBD1 as D (5 bases). Trimming cost V 3 bases and J 0 bases, with 8 bases left between them. The CDR3 consists of 15 residues. CDR1 and CDR2 (germline): SNHLY, FYNNEI. The CDR3 DNA follows: TGTGCCAGCAGTGACAGGGTTTCGAACACCGGGGAGCTGTTTTTT. It specifies CASSDRVSNTGELFF.

The genes are TRBV27 and TRBJ1-3, with 10 positions matching TRBD1. CDR1 is MNHEY and CDR2 is SMNVEV in the germline V gene (reference sequence). V dropped 10 bases and J dropped 8; count of bases not matched to a gene: 11. This CDR3 spans 14 amino acids. The CDR3, as DNA: TGTGCCACCCTAATGCGGACAGGGGGACACACCATATATTTT. Its translation is CATLMRTGGHTIYF.

V is TRBV2 and J is TRBJ2-5; TRBD2 agrees at 7 bases. Trimming removed 8 bases from V and 7 bases from J; junction bases left unmatched: 10. The V gene's germline CDR1 is SNHLY and CDR2 FYNNEI. The CDR3 extends over 13 amino acids. CDR3 sequence (DNA): TGTGCCAGCCTCTGGGGACTATCGGGGACCCAGTACTTC. It specifies CASLWGLSGTQYF.

The CDR3 DNA reads as TGTGCCAGTAGTATAGACTCCGGGACAGGGGGTGGCTACACCTTC. Residues: CASSIDSGTGGGYTF. The genes are TRBV19 and TRBJ1-2; 11 bases are a match to TRBD1. J gave up 7 bases and V 0 bases, and 4 bases lay outside the gene matches. Germline values: CDR1 LNHDA, CDR2 SQIVND (reference sequence). The CDR3 has 15 residues.

A single count supports this clone. V gene TRBV24-1 combines with J gene TRBJ2-5; D possibly corresponds to TRBD2 (5 bases). CDR3 length: 14 amino acids. Trimming cost V 1 base and J 4 bases, with 9 bases left between them. Germline CDR1 reads KGHDR; CDR2 reads SFDVKD. The CDR3 DNA sequence: TGTGCCACCAGTGATTTTTTCGAGGGAGAGACCCAGTACTTC. This translates into CATSDFFEGETQYF.

The J gene is TRBJ1-1, the V gene TRBV6-2 or TRBV6-3; TRBD1 matches at 7 bases. Per germline, CDR1 MNHEY and CDR2 SVGEGT. This CDR3 region has 15 residues. With V trimmed by 2 bases and J by 1 base, 4 bases remained unmatched. The CDR3 DNA sequence: TGTGCCAGCAGTTACCAGCGACAGGGGAACACTGAAGCTTTCTTT. It yields the protein CASSYQRQGNTEAFF.

This clone was observed once. V and J are TRBV7-9 and TRBJ2-2; 7 positions agree with TRBD1. Germline V gene lookup returns CDR1 SEHNR and CDR2 FQNEAQ (reference sequence). The CDR3 consists of 15 residues. V shed 5 bases, J shed 4 bases, and the junction held 7 bases outside the gene matches. CDR3 bases: TGTGCCAGCAGCCTCCGACAGGGCAGCACCGGGGAGCTGTTTTTT. Its protein is CASSLRQGSTGELFF. Together with reference TRBV7-9 and TRBJ2-2, the CDR3 gives the full variable domain: DTGVSQNPRHKITKRGQNVTFRCDPISEHNRLYWYRQTLGQGPEFLTYFQNEAQLEKSRLLSDRFSAERPKGSFSTLEIQRTEQGDSAMYLCASSLRQGSTGELFFGEGSRLTVL.

V is TRBV3-1 (or the pseudogene TRBV3-2) and J is TRBJ1-2; TRBD1 aligns across 9 bases. Germline assignment: CDR1 LGHDT and CDR2 YNNKEL (reference sequence). With 0 bases clipped from V and 3 bases from J, the junction kept 5 bases outside the gene matches. This CDR3 comprises 16 residues. CDR3 amino acids: CASSQDRTGAYYGYTF. CDR3 coding DNA: TGTGCCAGCAGCCAAGACCGGACAGGGGCCTACTATGGCTACACCTTC.

The chain uses TRBV2 and TRBJ2-3; D might be TRBD1 (5 bases). CDR1 is SNHLY and CDR2 is FYNNEI in the germline V gene. V was clipped by 5 bases and J by 0 bases, with 15 bases between them. The CDR3 sequence is 16 residues long. The CDR3 sequence: CASSNTGFSSTDTQYF. DNA for the CDR3: TGTGCCAGCAGTAACACAGGTTTTTCTAGCACAGATACGCAGTATTTT.

This chain joins TRBV20-1 and TRBJ1-6, with D possibly being TRBD1 (6 bases). Germline CDR1 reads DFQATT; CDR2 reads SNEGSKA (reference sequence). This CDR3 is 15 amino acids long. Trimming cost V 3 bases and J 7 bases, with 16 bases left between them. The CDR3 DNA is TGCAGTGCTAGTAGGTCAGGGGCCGGCAATTCACCCCTCCACTTT. Translated: CSASRSGAGNSPLHF.

The chain couples TRBV10-2 to TRBJ1-2, with 8 positions matching TRBD1. Germline CDR1 is WSHSY and CDR2 is SAAADI. Trimming cost V 6 bases and J 4 bases; bases outside gene matches: 7. The CDR3 is 14 residues long. CDR3 in DNA: TGCGCCAGCAGGGGGATAGACAGGGGCTATGGCTACACCTTC. Residues: CASRGIDRGYGYTF.

This clone was found once. The chain employs TRBV9 and TRBJ2-7, with D possibly TRBD2 on 5 matching bases. Germline values: CDR1 SGDLS, CDR2 YYNGEE. Trimming stripped 0 bases from V and 0 bases from J, with 10 bases between. This CDR3 has 15 residues. The CDR3 coding sequence is TGTGCCAGCAGCGTAGATCCAGACTACTCCTACGAGCAGTACTTC. This sequence encodes CASSVDPDYSYEQYF.

The CDR3 sequence is CATSDLGTSGSPGGEQFF. For the CDR3, the DNA is TGTGCCACCAGTGATTTGGGGACTAGCGGGAGCCCTGGGGGAGAGCAGTTCTTC. This sequence joins TRBV24-1 and TRBJ2-1; 14 bases are shared with TRBD2. Trimming cost V 0 bases and J 10 bases; bases outside gene matches: 10. This CDR3 spans 18 amino acids. Germline assignment: CDR1 KGHDR and CDR2 SFDVKD.